This T cell receptor beta chain was sequenced in a study of T cell repertoires in cytomegalovirus infection. Study as a whole: Well-studied HLA-B-restricted epitopes and recently identified HLA-C-restricted epitopes of CMV were both used in the study.

Regarding the study as a whole: Cumulative public TCR beta family frequency identified carriers of CMV plus the relevant HLA. Across the ex vivo response, the dominant clonotypes were HLA-C-restricted CMV-specific TCR beta clonotypes.

The V gene end was trimmed by 10 bases and the J gene end by 4 bases; junction bases not matched to a gene: 15. CDR3 size: 16 residues. TCRdb analysed the reads with MiXCR anew, one entry per CDR3 protein. The table has roughly 500,000 distinct CDR3 sequences, 30% to 35% seen once. As concerns this clonotype: Its antigen is not known.

The sample here was cultured PBMCs, taken from culture after CMV antigen stimulation. The origin of this receptor is a human donor in good health (CMV status not recorded). Some clones in this sample may be carry-over from other donors' samples. The rearrangement links TRBV12-3 or TRBV12-4 to TRBJ2-2, with 7 bases aligning to TRBD2. The CDR3 protein is CATIPERAGSTGELFF. CDR3 in DNA: TGTGCCACCATCCCGGAACGAGCGGGAAGCACCGGGGAGCTGTTTTTT.